These 26 T cell receptor beta chains were sequenced from one sample in a study of blood T cell repertoires in COVID-19. Some clones are missing from TCRdb's copy, which holds only in-frame ones; the method was immunoSEQ multiplex PCR. The sample yields under 130,000 clones, more than 75% seen once. The specimen sequenced was peripheral blood. Receptors were obtained from a human donor in a cohort sampled during active COVID-19.

The chain couples TRBV7-9 to TRBJ1-1; 7 bases line up with TRBD1. V dropped 6 bases and J dropped 4; count of bases not matched to a gene: 8. The CDR3 totals 14 residues. Looked up from germline, CDR1 is SEHNR and CDR2 is FQNEAQ (reference sequence). The CDR3, as DNA: TGTGCCAGCAGTTTATCAGGGGGTAGCACTGAAGCTTTCTTT. It specifies CASSLSGGSTEAFF.

The V and J genes are TRBV27 and TRBJ1-1; D ambiguous. The V end was cut by 3 bases, the J end by 0 bases, with 8 bases between. Germline V gives CDR1 MNHEY, CDR2 SMNVEV (reference sequence). CDR3 size: 14 residues. CDR3 bases: TGTGCCAGCAGTTTGGGGAGAATGAACACTGAAGCTTTCTTT. It is translated as CASSLGRMNTEAFF.

V gene TRBV5-8 combines with J gene TRBJ2-5, with TRBD2 matching over 10 bases. With V trimmed by 1 base and J by 5 bases, 5 bases remained unmatched. Germline loops: CDR1 SGHTS, CDR2 YDEGEE. This CDR3 is built from 15 residues. The CDR3 region has the DNA TGTGCCAGCAGCTTGTGGCTAGCGGGAGAGGAGACCCAGTACTTC. Its protein product is CASSLWLAGEETQYF.

The chain combines TRBV28 with TRBJ2-5, with D tentatively TRBD1 (5 bases). V was shortened by 4 bases and J by 3 bases, with 15 bases between the two germline ends. The V gene's germline CDR1 is MDHEN and CDR2 SYDVKM. This CDR3 comprises 15 residues. CDR3 loop: CASSSPKSGKETQYF. The CDR3 DNA is TGTGCCAGCAGTTCCCCGAAATCAGGGAAAGAGACCCAGTACTTC.

V and J are TRBV27 and TRBJ1-6; no definite D call. Germline V gene lookup returns CDR1 MNHEY and CDR2 SMNVEV (reference sequence). Trimming took off 6 bases at V and 6 bases at J, with 6 bases between the two ends. The CDR3 runs 12 residues. The CDR3 DNA is TGTGCCAGCAGCTACAGTAATTCACCCCTCCACTTT. This codes for CASSYSNSPLHF.

The rearrangement links TRBV28 to TRBJ2-3; TRBD2 agrees at 12 bases. With V trimmed by 5 bases and J by 2 bases, 5 bases remained unmatched. The CDR3 loop spans 16 amino acids. CDR1 is MDHEN and CDR2 is SYDVKM in the germline V gene. The CDR3 DNA reads as TGTGCCAGCAGTCCCCTAGCGGGAGGGGTCACAGATACGCAGTATTTT. Translating it yields CASSPLAGGVTDTQYF.

In regard to this clone: Other DNA sequences from this sample encode an identical CDR3 as well. The V and J genes are TRBV19 and TRBJ1-1; D is ambiguous. Per the germline V gene, CDR1 is LNHDA and CDR2 is SQIVND (reference sequence). The CDR3 is 13 residues long. V lost 1 base to trimming and J lost 1 base, with 4 bases between them. The CDR3 DNA follows: TGTGCCAGTAGTATAGCCCAGAACACTGAAGCTTTCTTT. Residues: CASSIAQNTEAFF.

This rearrangement joins TRBV7-9 to TRBJ1-2; the match to TRBD1 covers 7 bases. Germline V lookup: CDR1 SEHNR, CDR2 FQNEAQ (reference sequence). The CDR3 length is 15 residues. The ends lost 5 bases at V and 0 bases at J; junction bases unmatched: 6. The CDR3 DNA is TGTGCCAGCAGCCCCGGGACAGTAGCTAACTATGGCTACACCTTC. Protein sequence: CASSPGTVANYGYTF.

This clone has a single count. The J gene is TRBJ1-5, the V gene TRBV9; 9 bases agree with TRBD1. The CDR3 is 15 residues long. Germline CDR1 and CDR2: SGDLS and YYNGEE. V trimming: 3 bases; J trimming: 6 bases; junction bases outside the gene matches: 7. The CDR3 sequence is CASSATGGAGQPQHF. Here the CDR3 DNA reads TGTGCCAGCAGCGCTACAGGGGGCGCAGGTCAGCCCCAGCATTTT.

The chain combines TRBV12-3 or TRBV12-4 with TRBJ1-2, with 7 bases matching TRBD1. This CDR3 spans 12 amino acids. With V trimmed by 5 bases and J by 8 bases, 5 bases remained unmatched. CDR3 amino acids: CASSGTASGYTF. CDR3 bases: TGTGCCAGCAGTGGGACAGCCTCCGGCTACACCTTC.

The CDR3 nucleotides are TGTGCCAGCTCACCGAGGAACACTGAAGCTTTCTTT. It translates to CASSPRNTEAFF. This chain uses TRBV18 with TRBJ1-1, with D unresolved. V dropped 3 bases and J dropped 1 base, with 3 bases sitting between them. Germline V CDR1 and CDR2: KGHSH, LQKENI. The CDR3 is 12 amino acids. Full variable domain (outside the CDR3, taken from reference TRBV18 and TRBJ1-1): NAGVMQNPRHLVRRRGQEARLRCSPMKGHSHVYWYRQLPEEGLKFMVYLQKENIIDESGMPKERFSAEFPKEGPSILRIQQVVRGDSAAYFCASSPRNTEAFFGQGTRLTVV.

The rearrangement links TRBV13 to TRBJ1-1; 7 bases align to TRBD1. Trimming removed 3 bases from V and 0 bases from J; junction bases left unmatched: 1. The CDR3 loop spans 14 amino acids. Per the germline V gene, CDR1 is PRHDT and CDR2 is FYEKMQ (reference sequence). CDR3: CASSLTGMNTEAFF. As DNA, the CDR3 is TGTGCCAGCAGCTTGACAGGGATGAACACTGAAGCTTTCTTT.

The V gene is TRBV7-9, the J gene TRBJ2-4, with D possibly matching TRBD2 (6 bases). The CDR3 sequence is 12 residues long. Trimming pared 3 bases from V and 8 bases from J, leaving 8 bases between. CDR1 SEHNR and CDR2 FQNEAQ come from the germline V gene (reference sequence). The CDR3 bases are TGTGCCAGCAGCTTTGGAGGGTACATTCAGTACTTC. Translation gives CASSFGGYIQYF.

The chain is built from TRBV27 and TRBJ1-2; 8 bases align to TRBD1. The CDR3 is 11 residues long. V shed 4 bases, J shed 11 bases, and the junction held 3 bases outside the gene matches. The germline V gene has CDR1 MNHEY and CDR2 SMNVEV (reference sequence). The CDR3 region has the DNA TGTGCCAGCAGTTCGGGACAGGAGTACACCTTC. Protein product: CASSSGQEYTF.

The chain carries TRBV9 and TRBJ2-7; the D gene is possibly TRBD2 (6 bases). Trimming shortened V by 1 base and J by 2 bases, and 16 bases separated the two germline ends. The germline CDR1 and CDR2 sequences are SGDLS and YYNGEE. CDR3 size: 16 residues. CDR3: CASSVSSSGGTYEQYF. The CDR3 DNA reads TGTGCCAGCAGCGTATCTAGTAGCGGAGGGACCTACGAGCAGTACTTC.

This clone is a singleton in its sample. In DNA, the CDR3 is TGTGCCAGTAGTCCCGTTGTATCCGGGAACACTGAAGCTTTCTTT. Translating gives CASSPVVSGNTEAFF. The V gene is TRBV19, the J gene TRBJ1-1, with unresolved D. Germline V lookup: CDR1 LNHDA, CDR2 SQIVND (reference sequence). The V and J ends lost 5 bases and 1 base respectively, with 14 bases between them. There are 15 residues in the CDR3.

The V call is TRBV5-1, the J call TRBJ2-5; 10 bases align to TRBD2. Germline V gene sequence: CDR1 SGHRS, CDR2 YFSETQ. There are 16 residues in the CDR3. The V and J ends lost 0 bases and 4 bases, in that order; junction bases with no gene match: 6. CDR3 sequence: CASSLASGSTGETQYF. CDR3 bases: TGCGCCAGCAGCTTGGCTAGCGGGAGTACTGGAGAGACCCAGTACTTC.

This rearrangement joins TRBV27 to TRBJ2-5; maybe TRBD1 (6 bases). Trimming pared 4 bases from V and 8 bases from J, leaving 14 bases between. Germline CDR1 MNHEY, CDR2 SMNVEV (reference sequence). The CDR3 extends over 13 amino acids. CDR3 sequence reads: CASSWTVSGTQYF. The CDR3 DNA sequence: TGTGCCAGCAGTTGGACAGTATCCGGTACCCAGTACTTC.

The gene calls are TRBV2 and TRBJ2-3; 11 positions match TRBD2. This CDR3 is built from 15 residues. The junction had 4 bases not matched to a gene; V was cut back by 4 bases and J by 4 bases. From germline, CDR1 is SNHLY and CDR2 FYNNEI. The CDR3 nucleotides read TGTGCCAGCAGTGCCCTAGCGGGAGGATCAGATACGCAGTATTTT. Amino acids: CASSALAGGSDTQYF.

This clone has a single count. The rearrangement joins TRBV29-1 to TRBJ1-1; TRBD1 agrees at 8 bases. The CDR3 contains 12 residues. CDR1 is SQVTM and CDR2 is ANQGSEA in the germline V gene. Trimming removed 6 bases from V and 6 bases from J; junction bases left unmatched: 6. Here the CDR3 DNA reads TGCAGCGTGGACAGGGCTATCGCTGAAGCTTTCTTT. The encoded protein is CSVDRAIAEAFF.

The chain is built from TRBV19 and TRBJ2-7; 7 bases align to TRBD1. The trim removed 1 base at V and 3 bases at J, leaving 6 bases unmatched. CDR1 and CDR2 (germline): LNHDA, SQIVND (reference sequence). The CDR3 is made up of 15 amino acids. CDR3 sequence reads: CASSIVGQADYEQYF. Here the CDR3 DNA reads TGTGCCAGTAGTATAGTAGGACAGGCTGACTACGAGCAGTACTTC.

The V and J genes are TRBV5-1 and TRBJ2-1, with 13 positions matching TRBD2. This CDR3 has 16 amino acids. CDR1 and CDR2 (germline): SGHRS, YFSETQ. V gave up 0 bases and J gave up 8 bases; unmatched junction bases: 5. The CDR3 region is CASSLGGLAGDYEQFF. The CDR3 nucleotides read TGCGCCAGCAGCTTGGGAGGACTAGCGGGAGACTATGAGCAGTTCTTC.

This clone was observed a handful of times. The chain is built from TRBV18 and TRBJ1-1; TRBD1 matches 10 bases. The germline gives CDR1 KGHSH, CDR2 LQKENI. This CDR3 spans 14 amino acids. The ends lost 3 bases at V and 8 bases at J; junction bases unmatched: 6. CDR3 sequence (DNA): TGTGCCAGCTCACCCGTCCCGGGACAGGGGGAAGCTTTCTTT. Its translation is CASSPVPGQGEAFF.

The CDR3 sequence: CASSIERENLYEQYF. CDR3 DNA: TGTGCCAGTAGTATAGAGAGGGAGAACCTCTACGAGCAGTACTTC. The J gene is TRBJ2-7, the V gene TRBV19; a weak D match, TRBD2 (5 bases). There are 15 residues in the CDR3. Trimming removed 0 bases at V and 3 bases at J, with 12 bases between. CDR1 and CDR2 (germline): LNHDA, SQIVND (reference sequence).

J is TRBJ1-2 and V is TRBV29-1; 7 nucleotides line up with TRBD1. Germline-derived CDR1 and CDR2 are SQVTM and ANQGSEA. The CDR3 length is 13 residues. With V trimmed by 7 bases and J by 2 bases, 7 bases remained unmatched. The CDR3, as DNA: TGCAGCGCCGGACAGGCCCAGAACTATGGCTACACCTTC. Its translation is CSAGQAQNYGYTF.

On this clone itself: The same CDR3 also results from other DNA sequences found in this sample. The chain employs TRBV27 and TRBJ2-7; TRBD2 matches at 9 bases. V trimming: 6 bases; J trimming: 1 base; junction bases outside the gene matches: 4. CDR1 MNHEY and CDR2 SMNVEV come from the germline V gene (reference sequence). The CDR3 covers 14 residues. As DNA, the CDR3 is TGTGCCAGCAGACTAGCGGGCGTGTCCTACGAGCAGTACTTC. Amino acid sequence: CASRLAGVSYEQYF.